This T cell receptor beta chain is from a study of control samples from healthy donors and cancer patients. After removal of 5 bases from V and 6 bases from J, the junction contained 4 bases not matched to a gene. The CDR3 consists of 13 residues. Germline loops: CDR1 MNHEY, CDR2 SVGEGT. The repertoire was sequenced with immunoSEQ multiplex PCR; TCRdb's copy has only in-frame clones and lacks some. Of around 20,000 clones in the sample, 70% to 90% were seen once. Sequenced material: PBMCs. V gene TRBV6-2 or TRBV6-3 combines with J gene TRBJ2-1; 7 nucleotides line up with TRBD2. The TCR sequence derives from a woman aged 70-85 years with colorectal cancer. This chain's CDR3 is CASSRLAVNEQFF. CDR3 coding DNA: TGTGCCAGCAGTCGACTAGCTGTCAATGAGCAGTTCTTC.